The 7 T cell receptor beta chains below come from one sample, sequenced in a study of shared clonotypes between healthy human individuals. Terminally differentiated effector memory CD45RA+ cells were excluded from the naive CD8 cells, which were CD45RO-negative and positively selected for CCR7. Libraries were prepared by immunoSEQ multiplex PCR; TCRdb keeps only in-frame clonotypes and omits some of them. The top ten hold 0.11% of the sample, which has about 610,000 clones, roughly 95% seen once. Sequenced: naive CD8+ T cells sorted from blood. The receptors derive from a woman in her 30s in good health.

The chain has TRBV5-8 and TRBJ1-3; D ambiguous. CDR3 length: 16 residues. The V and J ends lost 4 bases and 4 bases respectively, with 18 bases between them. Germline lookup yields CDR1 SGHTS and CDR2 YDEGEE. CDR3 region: CASSRILVTYGNTIYF. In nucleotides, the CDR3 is TGTGCCAGCAGCCGGATCCTGGTGACGTACGGAAACACCATATATTTT. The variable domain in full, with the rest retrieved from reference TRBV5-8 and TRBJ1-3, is EAGVTQSPTHLIKTRGQQATLRCSPISGHTSVYWYQQALGLGLQFLLWYDEGEERNRGNFPPRFSGRQFPNYSSELNVNALELEDSALYLCASSRILVTYGNTIYFGEGSWLTVV.

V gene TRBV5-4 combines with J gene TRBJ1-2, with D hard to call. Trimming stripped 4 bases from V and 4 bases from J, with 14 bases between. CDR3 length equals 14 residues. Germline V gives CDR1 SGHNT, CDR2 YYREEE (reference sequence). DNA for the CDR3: TGTGCCAGCAGCGACCGCGACGGGCCCTATGGCTACACCTTC. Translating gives CASSDRDGPYGYTF.

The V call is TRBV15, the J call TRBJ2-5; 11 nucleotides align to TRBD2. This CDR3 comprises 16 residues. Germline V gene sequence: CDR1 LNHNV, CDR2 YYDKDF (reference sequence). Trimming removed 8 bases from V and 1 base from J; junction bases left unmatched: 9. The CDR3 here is CATGTITSGGQETQYF. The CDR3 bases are TGTGCCACCGGAACGATCACTAGCGGGGGCCAAGAGACCCAGTACTTC.

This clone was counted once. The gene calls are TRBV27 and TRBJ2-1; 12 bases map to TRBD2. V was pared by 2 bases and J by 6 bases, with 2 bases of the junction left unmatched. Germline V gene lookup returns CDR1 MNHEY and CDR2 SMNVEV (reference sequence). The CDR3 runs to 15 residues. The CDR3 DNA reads TGTGCCAGCAGTTTACCGGGACTAGCGGGCAATGAGCAGTTCTTC. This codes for CASSLPGLAGNEQFF.

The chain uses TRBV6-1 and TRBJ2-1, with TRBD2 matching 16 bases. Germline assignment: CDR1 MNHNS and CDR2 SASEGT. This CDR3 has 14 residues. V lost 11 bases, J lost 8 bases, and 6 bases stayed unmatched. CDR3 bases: TGTGCCTCGGGGACTAGCGGGAGGGCCCATGAGCAGTTCTTC. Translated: CASGTSGRAHEQFF.

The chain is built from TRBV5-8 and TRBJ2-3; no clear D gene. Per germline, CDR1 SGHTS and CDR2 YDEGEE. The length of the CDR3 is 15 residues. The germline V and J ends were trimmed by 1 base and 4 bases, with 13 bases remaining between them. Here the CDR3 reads CASSLRPGVADTQYF. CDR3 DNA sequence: TGTGCCAGCAGCTTGAGACCTGGTGTCGCAGATACGCAGTATTTT.

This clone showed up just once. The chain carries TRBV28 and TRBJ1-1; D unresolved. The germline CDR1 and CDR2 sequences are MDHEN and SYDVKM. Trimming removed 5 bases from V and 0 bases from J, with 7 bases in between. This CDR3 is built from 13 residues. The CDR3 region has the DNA TGTGCCAGCAGTCCAGAGATGAACACTGAAGCTTTCTTT. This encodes CASSPEMNTEAFF.